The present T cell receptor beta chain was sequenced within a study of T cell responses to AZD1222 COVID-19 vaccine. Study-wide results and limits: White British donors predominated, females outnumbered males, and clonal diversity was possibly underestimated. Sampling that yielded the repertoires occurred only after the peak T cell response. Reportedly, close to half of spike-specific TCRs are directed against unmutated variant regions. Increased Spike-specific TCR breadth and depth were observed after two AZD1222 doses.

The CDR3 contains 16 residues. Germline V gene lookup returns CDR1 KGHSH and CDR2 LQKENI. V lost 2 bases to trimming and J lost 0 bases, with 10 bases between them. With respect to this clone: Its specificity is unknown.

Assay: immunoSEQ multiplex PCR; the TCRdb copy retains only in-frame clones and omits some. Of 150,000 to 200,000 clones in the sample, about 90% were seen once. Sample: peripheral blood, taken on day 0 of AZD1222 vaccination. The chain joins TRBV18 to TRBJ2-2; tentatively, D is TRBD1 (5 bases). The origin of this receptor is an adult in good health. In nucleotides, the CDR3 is TGTGCCAGCTCACCAAGTGGGGCCTCGAACACCGGGGAGCTGTTTTTT. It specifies CASSPSGASNTGELFF.